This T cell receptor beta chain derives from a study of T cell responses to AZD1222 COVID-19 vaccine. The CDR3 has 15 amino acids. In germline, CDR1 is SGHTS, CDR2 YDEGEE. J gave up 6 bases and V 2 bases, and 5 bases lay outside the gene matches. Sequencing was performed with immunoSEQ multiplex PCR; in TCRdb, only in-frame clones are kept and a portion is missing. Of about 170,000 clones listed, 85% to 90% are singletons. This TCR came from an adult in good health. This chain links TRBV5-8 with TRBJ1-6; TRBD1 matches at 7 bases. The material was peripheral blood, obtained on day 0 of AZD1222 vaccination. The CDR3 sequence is CASSLTGVLNSPLHF. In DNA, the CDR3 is TGTGCCAGCAGCTTAACAGGGGTACTTAATTCACCCCTCCACTTT.